One and the same sample provided the 19 T cell receptor beta chains below, sequenced in a study of blood T cells in healthy people across ages. Together with a sample-barcoded 5' primer, a J-beta primer mix was included in a second PCR lasting about 6 to 11 cycles. TCRdb re-called the 5' RACE reads through MiXCR, storing one row per CDR3 protein. Of 850,000 to 1,000,000 distinct CDR3 sequences listed, roughly half were seen once; the top ten hold around 21%. The sample comprised blood. These receptors were collected from a woman in her fifties or sixties in good health.

This clonotype was observed many times. The chain employs TRBV5-6 and TRBJ2-7; D not resolved. V was pared by 3 bases and J by 4 bases, with 8 bases between. Germline lookup yields CDR1 SGHDT and CDR2 YYEEEE. This CDR3 contains 12 residues. The CDR3 DNA reads TGTGCCAGCAGCTCGAGCAGATACGAGCAGTACTTC. Amino acid sequence: CASSSSRYEQYF.

This clonotype occurred a few times. The chain couples TRBV29-1 to TRBJ2-3; 9 bases are shared with TRBD1. In germline, CDR1 is SQVTM, CDR2 ANQGSEA. The CDR3 has 14 amino acids. J gave up 0 bases and V 6 bases, and 4 bases lay outside the gene matches. As DNA, the CDR3 is TGCAGCGTAGGGGACAGGGTGAGCACAGATACGCAGTATTTT. Translating gives CSVGDRVSTDTQYF.

The J gene is TRBJ2-5, the V gene TRBV6-1; 7 nucleotides align to TRBD1. This CDR3 region has 14 residues. Germline trimming cut 8 bases from V and 11 bases from J; bases unmatched to any gene: 17. CDR1 MNHNS and CDR2 SASEGT come from the germline V gene. As DNA, the CDR3 is TGTGCCAGCTTGAACAGGGGTTTGAACAATGAGCAGTACTTC. Translation gives CASLNRGLNNEQYF.

This clonotype appeared a few times. With a much larger clone just one base away, this may be a read error. The genes are TRBV12-3 or TRBV12-4 and TRBJ1-4; TRBD1 matches 8 bases. V lost 5 bases and J lost 5; bases outside the gene matches: 4. The CDR3 runs 14 residues. The CDR3 nucleotides read TGTGCCAGCAGTGTAGGGACAGGAAATGAAAAACTGTTTTTT. Amino acid sequence: CASSVGTGNEKLFF.

This clonotype was seen a handful of times. The chain recombines TRBV5-1 with TRBJ2-1; maybe TRBD2 (6 bases). Germline V gives CDR1 SGHRS, CDR2 YFSETQ. Trimming pared 2 bases from V and 3 bases from J, leaving 12 bases between. The length of the CDR3 is 15 residues. The CDR3 loop is CASSFGDSGYNEQFF. For the CDR3, the DNA is TGCGCCAGCAGCTTCGGGGACTCTGGCTACAATGAGCAGTTCTTC.

The chain recombines TRBV20-1 with TRBJ1-2; weak D call: TRBD1 (5 bases). The CDR3 extends over 13 amino acids. Germline lookup yields CDR1 DFQATT and CDR2 SNEGSKA (reference sequence). The CDR3 DNA reads TGCAGGCCCCGAGGGGCCTACTTCTATGGCTACACCTTC. It specifies CRPRGAYFYGYTF.

This chain connects TRBV2 to TRBJ2-1; D tentatively fits TRBD1 or TRBD2 (5 bases each). V was pared by 10 bases and J by 8 bases, with 18 bases between. CDR1 is SNHLY and CDR2 is FYNNEI in the germline V gene. This CDR3 is 13 amino acids long. The CDR3 loop reads CAITPGRPDEQFF. The CDR3 nucleotides are TGTGCCATTACGCCGGGACGTCCTGATGAGCAGTTCTTC.

The chain recombines TRBV20-1 with TRBJ2-7; D gene ambiguous. Germline lookup yields CDR1 DFQATT and CDR2 SNEGSKA (reference sequence). Trimming shortened V by 3 bases and J by 7 bases, and 13 bases separated the two germline ends. This CDR3 has 12 amino acids. The CDR3 bases are TGCAGTGCTAGCCGTAGTTTGGGTGAGCAGTACTTC. Encoded protein: CSASRSLGEQYF.

For the CDR3, the DNA is TGCAGTGCTAGAGCCCCGGGAGGGCCTTACAATGAGCAGTTCTTC. Amino acid sequence: CSARAPGGPYNEQFF. The V gene is TRBV20-1, the J gene TRBJ2-1; TRBD2 aligns across 8 bases. This CDR3 spans 15 amino acids. V trimming: 1 base; J trimming: 4 bases; junction bases outside the gene matches: 6. CDR1 and CDR2 (germline): DFQATT, SNEGSKA (reference sequence).

The chain has TRBV7-6 and TRBJ2-7, with 7 bases fitting TRBD1. The V gene's germline CDR1 is SGHVS and CDR2 FNYEAQ. V shed 3 bases, J shed 2 bases, and the junction held 4 bases outside the gene matches. The CDR3 has 14 amino acids. CDR3 protein: CASSFRDSPYEQYF. DNA for the CDR3: TGTGCCAGCAGCTTTCGGGACAGCCCCTACGAGCAGTACTTC. Full variable domain (remainder filled in from reference TRBV7-6 and TRBJ2-7): GAGVSQSPRYKVTKRGQDVALRCDPISGHVSLYWYRQALGQGPEFLTYFNYEAQQDKSGLPNDRFSAERPEGSISTLTIQRTEQRDSAMYRCASSFRDSPYEQYFGPGTRLTVT.

This clonotype appeared once. V is TRBV7-2 and J is TRBJ2-3; 8 bases are shared with TRBD1. V was pared by 7 bases and J by 5 bases, with 5 bases of the junction left unmatched. The CDR3 spans 13 residues. Germline V gives CDR1 SGHTA, CDR2 FQGNSA. The CDR3 region has the DNA TGTGCCAGCACTGGCAGGGGGCAAGATACGCAGTATTTT. Its translation: CASTGRGQDTQYF.

This chain joins TRBV19 and TRBJ2-1; TRBD2 matches 10 bases. J lost 8 bases, V lost 3 bases, and 4 bases had no gene match. The germline V gene has CDR1 LNHDA and CDR2 SQIVND (reference sequence). The length of the CDR3 is 14 residues. CDR3 DNA sequence: TGTGCCAGTAGTATTAGGGGACTAGCGTATGAGCAGTTCTTC. Translating gives CASSIRGLAYEQFF.

This clonotype was observed a few times. V gene TRBV29-1 combines with J gene TRBJ2-7; 13 nucleotides align to TRBD2. This CDR3 has 14 amino acids. Germline V gene lookup returns CDR1 SQVTM and CDR2 ANQGSEA. The V and J ends lost 5 bases and 3 bases, in that order; junction bases with no gene match: 4. This CDR3 is CSVIRTSGSYEQYF. The DNA for the CDR3 is TGCAGCGTTATCAGGACTAGCGGGAGCTACGAGCAGTACTTC.

The V and J genes are TRBV2 and TRBJ2-3, with TRBD2 matching over 8 bases. Looked up from germline, CDR1 is SNHLY and CDR2 is FYNNEI. The CDR3 totals 15 residues. V lost 7 bases, J lost 2 bases, and 8 bases stayed unmatched. The CDR3 nucleotides are TGTGCCAGCACTCCCGCGGGAGGCTTCACAGATACGCAGTATTTT. Translated: CASTPAGGFTDTQYF.

The chain links TRBV2 to TRBJ1-1; D remains ambiguous. CDR3 size: 16 residues. The germline gives CDR1 SNHLY, CDR2 FYNNEI. V was trimmed by 2 bases and J by 1 base, leaving 14 bases between them. The CDR3 sequence: CASSERVMGTNTEAFF. CDR3 coding DNA: TGTGCCAGCAGTGAAAGAGTTATGGGAACGAACACTGAAGCTTTCTTT.

V usage is TRBV20-1 and J usage is TRBJ2-1; TRBD2 matches at 8 bases. The germline gives CDR1 DFQATT, CDR2 SNEGSKA (reference sequence). CDR3 size: 18 residues. The V gene end was trimmed by 3 bases and the J gene end by 1 base; junction bases not matched to a gene: 14. The CDR3 protein is CSARVQAGTRVSYNEQFF. In DNA, the CDR3 is TGCAGTGCTAGGGTTCAGGCCGGGACTAGAGTGTCCTACAATGAGCAGTTCTTC.

The chain joins TRBV7-6 to TRBJ2-1, with D possibly TRBD1 on 6 matching bases. Trimming removed 5 bases at V and 13 bases at J, with 27 bases between. The CDR3 spans 16 residues. Germline V gives CDR1 SGHVS, CDR2 FNYEAQ. In DNA form, the CDR3 reads TGTGCCAGCAGCCAGCGACAACAGGGTTTAAAAGAGACCCAGTTCTTC. Protein product: CASSQRQQGLKETQFF.

The chain couples TRBV20-1 to TRBJ2-5, with a weak D call TRBD2 (5 bases). V was clipped by 3 bases and J by 3 bases, with 20 bases between them. CDR3 length: 16 amino acids. Germline CDR1 reads DFQATT; CDR2 reads SNEGSKA (reference sequence). CDR3 sequence reads: CSASMVEGASEETQYF. Written as DNA, the CDR3 is TGCAGTGCTAGTATGGTAGAGGGAGCATCAGAAGAGACCCAGTACTTC.

The V and J genes are TRBV28 and TRBJ2-7; tentatively, D is TRBD2 (5 bases). Germline values: CDR1 MDHEN, CDR2 SYDVKM. This CDR3 has 13 residues. Between the trimmed V and J ends, which lost 6 bases and 4 bases, there was a span of 13 bases. This CDR3 is CASRRGQTYEQYF. Written as DNA, the CDR3 is TGTGCCAGCAGGCGAGGGCAGACTTACGAGCAGTACTTC.